What follows are 24 T cell receptor beta chains derived from one specimen sequenced in a study of T cell clonality in common variable immunodeficiency. Study findings and constraints: Fewer deletions and N-nucleotide insertions were reportedly seen in common variable immunodeficiency TCR beta sequences.

The table came from immunoSEQ multiplex PCR; TCRdb's copy has only in-frame clones and leaves some out. The sample is made up of 30,000 to 35,000 clones, none counted only once. These TCRs are of unknown antigen specificity. Input material: peripheral blood mononuclear cells. These receptors were taken from a human donor with common variable immunodeficiency.

Comments on this clone: The read finishes 3 residues shy of the CDR3 end, and the germline J gene is used to complete it. J is TRBJ1-1 and V is TRBV19, with D uncertain. Between the trimmed V and J ends, which lost 9 bases and 0 bases, there was a span of 17 bases. Germline V gene lookup returns CDR1 LNHDA and CDR2 SQIVND (reference sequence). The CDR3 has 15 amino acids. CDR3 residues: CASSARPVLNTEAFF. Partial CDR3 DNA: TGTGCCAGCTCCGCCAGGCCGGTGCTGAACACTGAA.

This clone came up many times. With the read ending 3 residues before the CDR3 end, the germline J gene is used to fill in that end. This rearrangement joins TRBV5-1 to TRBJ2-5, with TRBD2 identical over 7 bases. The CDR3 contains 14 residues. V lost 3 bases to trimming and J lost 4 bases; unmatched junction nucleotides: 6. Germline CDR1 is SGHRS and CDR2 is YFSETQ. CDR3 region: CASSWDYQGETQYF. CDR3 DNA (partial): TGCGCCAGCAGCTGGGACTACCAAGGAGAGACC.

This clone was seen a few times. The CDR3 end falls 3 residues outside the read, so it is completed with the germline J gene. The V gene is TRBV30, the J gene TRBJ2-1, with 8 positions matching TRBD2. This CDR3 comprises 15 residues. V lost 0 bases, J lost 2 bases, and 3 bases stayed unmatched. Per germline, CDR1 GTSNPN and CDR2 SVGIG (reference sequence). This CDR3 reads CAWSVSAGAYNEQFF. The part of the CDR3 DNA that was read is TGTGCCTGGAGTGTATCAGCGGGAGCCTACAATGAG.

At least ten counts were recorded for this clone. The read ends 3 residues before the CDR3 terminus; that terminus is restored from the germline J gene. This chain links TRBV7-8 with TRBJ2-1; D is possibly TRBD1 (6 bases). Germline-derived CDR1 and CDR2 are SGHVS and FQNEAQ. The CDR3 contains 17 residues. Trimming removed 5 bases at V and 0 bases at J, with 17 bases between. The CDR3 bases that were read are TGTGCCAGCAGCCTGGGTCCGGGACAAAGCTCCTACAATGAG. Translation: CASSLGPGQSSYNE. From start to end, the CDR3 is CASSLGPGQSSYNEQFF.

About this clone: The CDR3 goes on 3 residues after the read ends, and that part is filled in from the germline J gene. The V call is TRBV2, the J call TRBJ1-2; 11 bases are a match to TRBD1. The CDR3 length is 14 residues. Germline assignment: CDR1 SNHLY and CDR2 FYNNEI. V shed 7 bases, J shed 7 bases, and the junction held 8 bases outside the gene matches. The part of the CDR3 DNA that was read is TGTGCCAGCACCGTGGACAGGGGGCTGAGTGGC. Its protein product is CASTVDRGLSG. The whole CDR3 reads CASTVDRGLSGYTF.

This clone was found a few times. With the read ending 3 residues before the CDR3 end, the germline J gene is used to fill in that end. This chain connects TRBV6-2 or TRBV6-3 to TRBJ2-7; 12 bases fit TRBD2. With 5 bases clipped from V and 6 bases from J, the junction kept 5 bases outside the gene matches. The CDR3 has 14 residues. Germline assignment: CDR1 MNHEY and CDR2 SVGEGT. The sequenced part of the CDR3 DNA is TGTGCCAGCAGTCGACTAGCGGGAGATCTCGAG. Its translation is CASSRLAGDLE. Given in full, the CDR3 is CASSRLAGDLEQYF.

Concerning this clone itself: Read data end 3 residues before the CDR3 end; the end is taken from the germline J gene. The chain uses TRBV19 and TRBJ1-2; a weak D match, TRBD1 (5 bases). CDR1 and CDR2 (germline): LNHDA, SQIVND (reference sequence). This CDR3 contains 16 residues. Trimming pared 3 bases from V and 2 bases from J, leaving 16 bases between. The chain's CDR3 is CASSILISRQNYGYTF. The sequenced part of the CDR3 DNA is TGTGCCAGTAGTATTCTAATTTCTCGACAGAACTATGGC.

This clone appeared many times. The read is 3 residues too short to cover the CDR3 end, so that end is filled in from the germline J gene. The chain combines TRBV6-2 or TRBV6-3 with TRBJ2-3; 10 positions agree with TRBD2. V lost 6 bases and J lost 6; bases outside the gene matches: 9. This CDR3 is 15 amino acids long. Per the germline V gene, CDR1 is MNHEY and CDR2 is SVGEGT. The CDR3 region is CASSSLAGVGDTQYF. Partial CDR3 DNA: TGTGCCAGCAGCTCCCTAGCGGGAGTTGGCGATACG.

Worth noting for this clone: The CDR3 end lies 3 residues beyond the end of the read and is filled in from the germline J gene. The chain recombines TRBV19 with TRBJ1-2; 9 bases are a match to TRBD1. The CDR3 runs 13 residues. The germline CDR1 and CDR2 sequences are LNHDA and SQIVND (reference sequence). CDR3 bases read: TGTGCCAGTAGTAGGGGGACAGGGAGAAGC. Translated: CASSRGTGRS. The whole CDR3 sequence reads CASSRGTGRSYTF.

Relative to its sample, this clone is medium-sized. The CDR3 extends 3 residues past the end of the read, so its final part is completed from the germline J gene. The J gene is TRBJ2-3, the V gene TRBV20-1; the match to TRBD2 covers 7 bases. The V gene's germline CDR1 is DFQATT and CDR2 SNEGSKA (reference sequence). The CDR3 totals 15 residues. V shed 5 bases and J 5 bases; nucleotides not matched to a gene: 13. The chain's CDR3 is CSALKRGAWGDTQYF. The CDR3 bases that were read are TGCAGTGCTCTTAAGCGGGGAGCTTGGGGAGATACG.

With respect to this clone: From the germline J gene comes the end of the CDR3, since the read stops 3 residues before it. This rearrangement joins TRBV7-3 to TRBJ2-1; 8 bases are a match to TRBD2. Germline CDR1 is SGHTA and CDR2 is FQGTGA. The CDR3 has 17 residues. The V and J ends lost 8 bases and 4 bases, in that order; junction bases with no gene match: 16. The part of the CDR3 DNA that was read is TGTGCCAGCCGAACAGGGCCCTCTAGCGGGCTATACAATGAG. Amino acid sequence: CASRTGPSSGLYNE. The entire CDR3 sequence reads CASRTGPSSGLYNEQFF.

About this clone itself: The read halts 3 residues ahead of the CDR3 end, with the missing end drawn from the germline J gene. The V and J genes are TRBV7-9 and TRBJ2-7, with TRBD2 matching over 7 bases. Germline V gene sequence: CDR1 SEHNR, CDR2 FQNEAQ (reference sequence). The CDR3 contains 13 residues. V was clipped by 5 bases and J by 3 bases; unmatched bases: 4. CDR3 loop: CASSTTSDYEQYF. CDR3 DNA, as far as it was read: TGTGCCAGCAGCACAACTAGCGACTACGAG.

Only a few counts were recorded for this clone. The read ends 3 residues before the CDR3 terminus; that terminus is restored from the germline J gene. V gene TRBV7-8 combines with J gene TRBJ2-5; no reliable D call. CDR3 size: 13 residues. V was pared by 1 base and J by 6 bases, with 9 bases between. CDR1 is SGHVS and CDR2 is FQNEAQ in the germline V gene. The sequenced part of the CDR3 DNA is TGTGCCAGCAGCTTAGGGTTAAAGCAGACC. As protein: CASSLGLKQT. The complete CDR3 reads CASSLGLKQTQYF.

This clone has only a few counts. The read terminates 3 residues ahead of where the CDR3 ends, so the germline J gene completes it. The chain links TRBV7-2 to TRBJ2-1, with a possible D match to TRBD2 (6 bases). The V and J ends lost 3 bases and 7 bases respectively, with 16 bases between them. The CDR3 length is 15 residues. From germline, CDR1 is SGHTA and CDR2 FQGNSA. The sequenced part of the CDR3 DNA is TGTGCCAGCAGCTTCTGGGGGGAGAGAGCGAATGAG. Its protein is CASSFWGERANE. The CDR3 reads in full as CASSFWGERANEQFF.

This clone was counted between two and nine times. The read comes to an end 3 residues before the CDR3 does, leaving the germline J gene to fill in the end. The chain joins TRBV6-2 or TRBV6-3 to TRBJ1-2, with TRBD1 identical over 9 bases. This CDR3 has 17 residues. The V segment lost 0 bases and the J segment 1 base; nucleotides outside the gene matches: 6. Per germline, CDR1 MNHEY and CDR2 SVGEGT. Incomplete CDR3 DNA: TGTGCCAGCAGTTACTCCCTGGACAGGGGTTTTAACTATGGC. Translation gives CASSYSLDRGFNYG. From start to end, the CDR3 is CASSYSLDRGFNYGYTF.

About this clone itself: The CDR3 end is not reached by the read, which stops 3 residues before it; the germline J gene fills it in. The chain has TRBV18 and TRBJ1-1; perhaps TRBD1 as D (5 bases). From germline, CDR1 is KGHSH and CDR2 LQKENI. This CDR3 region has 15 residues. V lost 3 bases, J lost 0 bases, and 11 bases lay in between. The CDR3 region is CASSPLDSVNTEAFF. The sequenced part of the CDR3 DNA is TGTGCCAGCTCACCTCTTGACAGTGTGAACACTGAA.

Remarks on this clone: The missing CDR3 end, 3 residues past where the read stops, is filled in from the germline J gene. The chain links TRBV11-3 to TRBJ2-5; weak D call: TRBD2 (5 bases). There are 13 residues in the CDR3. The V and J ends lost 6 bases and 7 bases respectively, with 15 bases between them. Germline CDR1 reads SGHNT; CDR2 reads YENEEA. The sequenced part of the CDR3 DNA is TGTGCCAGCAGACCGGACGGCGCGGGGACC. Its protein product is CASRPDGAGT. The entire CDR3 protein reads CASRPDGAGTQYF.

This clone was observed a few times. The read stops 3 residues short of the end of the CDR3; the missing end is completed from the germline J gene. The chain is built from TRBV19 and TRBJ2-7, with 7 positions matching TRBD1. Per the germline V gene, CDR1 is LNHDA and CDR2 is SQIVND (reference sequence). V gave up 5 bases and J gave up 0 bases; unmatched junction bases: 7. The CDR3 sequence is 15 residues long. The CDR3 spells CASSPGTANSYEQYF. The CDR3 DNA, read in part, is TGTGCCAGTAGTCCTGGGACAGCCAACTCCTACGAG.

This clone turned up a few times. The read ends 3 residues early relative to the CDR3; the germline J gene fills the gap. The chain employs TRBV7-9 and TRBJ2-7; 8 bases fit TRBD2. Losses at the gene ends were 5 bases for V and 4 bases for J; bases not matched to a gene: 1. Germline V gene sequence: CDR1 SEHNR, CDR2 FQNEAQ (reference sequence). The CDR3 extends over 12 amino acids. The DNA read from the CDR3 is TGTGCCAGCAGCACTAGCGGTTACGAG. This gives the protein CASSTSGYE. The full CDR3 reads CASSTSGYEQYF.

This clone was counted at least ten times. The read ends 3 residues shy of where the CDR3 ends; the end is completed using the germline J gene. V usage is TRBV7-3 and J usage is TRBJ1-6; D perhaps matches TRBD1 (5 bases). Germline CDR1 SGHTA, CDR2 FQGTGA. Trimming shortened V by 1 base and J by 6 bases, and 16 bases separated the two germline ends. The CDR3 is 17 residues long. CDR3 DNA, as far as it was read: TGTGCCAGCAGCTTAATCCCGGGGGGGGTGGCTAATTCACCC. It translates to CASSLIPGGVANSP. The CDR3 reads in full as CASSLIPGGVANSPLHF.

In its sample, this clone was seen a few times. The CDR3 protein is CASSIDLPRTSISYEQYF. Partial CDR3 DNA: TGTGCCAGTAGTATAGATCTTCCCCGTACTAGCATCTCCTACGAG. V usage is TRBV19 and J usage is TRBJ2-7, with D tentatively TRBD2 (6 bases). The CDR3 end is not reached by the read, which stops 3 residues before it; the germline J gene fills it in. This CDR3 is 18 amino acids long. V was shortened by 0 bases and J by 0 bases, with 18 bases between the two germline ends. Germline CDR1 reads LNHDA; CDR2 reads SQIVND (reference sequence).

Notes on this clone: The read halts 3 residues ahead of the CDR3 end, with the missing end drawn from the germline J gene. The V gene is TRBV7-8, the J gene TRBJ2-3; 7 bases fit TRBD1. CDR1 SGHVS and CDR2 FQNEAQ come from the germline V gene. The V segment lost 3 bases and the J segment 1 base; nucleotides outside the gene matches: 1. The CDR3 spans 14 residues. The CDR3 reads CASSFTGGTDTQYF. The part of the CDR3 DNA that was read is TGTGCCAGCAGCTTTACAGGGGGCACAGATACG.

Of note for this clone: The read halts 3 residues ahead of the CDR3 end, with the missing end drawn from the germline J gene. V usage is TRBV30 and J usage is TRBJ1-1; no reliable D call. CDR1 and CDR2 from the germline V gene are GTSNPN and SVGIG (reference sequence). This CDR3 spans 15 amino acids. V lost 8 bases and J lost 4, with 23 bases in between. The sequenced CDR3 bases are TGTGCCAGTAGTATTAGTGCACCCCGAAGCACTGAA. Protein sequence: CASSISAPRSTE. The CDR3 in its entirety is CASSISAPRSTEAFF.

Of note for this clone: The read is 3 residues too short to cover the CDR3 end, so that end is filled in from the germline J gene. The chain has TRBV5-6 and TRBJ1-5; a possible D gene is TRBD1 (6 bases). The V end lost 2 bases, the J end lost 9 bases, and 12 bases lay between the germline ends. Germline V gene sequence: CDR1 SGHDT, CDR2 YYEEEE. The CDR3 length is 13 residues. CDR3 region: CASSLTGLPPQHF. The sequenced CDR3 bases are TGTGCCAGCAGCTTAACAGGGCTCCCGCCC.